This TCR beta chain was recovered during a study of identical twins. Template switching introduced a universal primer site, and the cDNA bore unique molecular identifiers. TCRdb re-analysed the 5' RACE reads in MiXCR, keeping a single row per CDR3 protein. The sample includes hundreds of thousands of distinct CDR3 sequences, approximately 25% of them seen just once. Study conclusions and caveats: In cord blood, abundant beta clonotypes had fewer insertions; memory showed no trend. The same donors were not followed; conclusions instead depended on cross-sectional statistical analysis.

V lost 3 bases to trimming and J lost 5 bases, with 11 bases between them. Germline loops: CDR1 DFQATT, CDR2 SNEGSKA (reference sequence). This CDR3 is built from 13 residues. This clonotype came up a few times. Its target is unknown. This sample was also put to use in a study of T cells expressing NK-cell markers. Turning to that study: There remained a lack of clarity about HCMV specificity of expanded NKG2C+ T cell clones.

Source material: CD4+ T cells sorted from blood. The chain is built from TRBV20-1 and TRBJ2-1; D may be TRBD2 (6 bases). The receptor was isolated from a young woman in good health. The CDR3 DNA is TGCAGTGCTAGGGGGGACTTTCACAATGAGCAGTTCTTC. Encoded protein: CSARGDFHNEQFF.